A selection of T cell receptor beta chains follows, all from one sample in a study of T cell clonotyping in hematopoietic cell transplantation. Generated by immunoSEQ multiplex PCR, the TCRdb table keeps only in-frame clones and is missing some. The sample shows over 9,500 clones, under 75% of them seen only once. The source was peripheral blood mononuclear cells, collected 180 days after allogeneic stem cell transplant. These receptors were obtained from a male patient between 60 and 69 years old who had an allogeneic stem cell transplant from an unrelated donor, so the T cells may come from the graft donor. Some clones in this sample may be carry-over from other donors' samples. The CDR3 runs from the conserved cysteine through the conserved F or W. Fields, in order: D gene, clone size, V gene, CDR3 length, J gene, CDR3 DNA, CDR3 protein. The D gene is left open where the match is weak. Clone size appears in some rows only: once, few, many, or a class for an expanded clone.

d_gene: TRBD1; abundance: NA; v_gene: TRBV30; len: 15; j_gene: TRBJ1-6; CDR3nt: TGTGCCTGGAGCGACGGACAGGGGGCCTATTCACCCCTCCACTTT; CDR3aa: CAWSDGQGAYSPLHF
d_gene: NA; abundance: NA; v_gene: TRBV28; len: 19; j_gene: TRBJ2-2; CDR3nt: TGTGCCAGCAGTTTACCAGACAGGTGGGGAGGAGAGGGCACCGGGGAGCTGTTTTTT; CDR3aa: CASSLPDRWGGEGTGELFF
d_gene: NA; abundance: NA; v_gene: TRBV6-5; len: 15; j_gene: TRBJ1-1; CDR3nt: TGTGCCAGCAGTAGGGGGAGGGGCATGAACACTGAAGCTTTCTTT; CDR3aa: CASSRGRGMNTEAFF
d_gene: NA; abundance: NA; v_gene: TRBV2; len: 14; j_gene: TRBJ1-1; CDR3nt: TGTGCCAGCAGTGAGAGGACGGAGAACACTGAAGCTTTCTTT; CDR3aa: CASSERTENTEAFF
d_gene: NA; abundance: few; v_gene: TRBV20-1; len: 8; j_gene: TRBJ2-1; CDR3nt: TGCAGTGTTCCCGGGCAGTTCTTC; CDR3aa: CSVPGQFF
d_gene: NA; abundance: NA; v_gene: TRBV27; len: 12; j_gene: TRBJ2-5; CDR3nt: TGTGCCAGCAGTTTGAACACTATCCCCCAGTACTTC; CDR3aa: CASSLNTIPQYF
d_gene: NA; abundance: once; v_gene: TRBV11-2; len: 14; j_gene: TRBJ1-1; CDR3nt: TGTGCCAGCAGCTTAAGAAACAGGGACACTGAAGCTTTCTTT; CDR3aa: CASSLRNRDTEAFF
d_gene: NA; abundance: NA; v_gene: TRBV6-5; len: 15; j_gene: TRBJ1-1; CDR3nt: TGTGCCAGCAGCAACTACCCCGGATCGAACACTGAAGCTTTCTTT; CDR3aa: CASSNYPGSNTEAFF
d_gene: TRBD1; abundance: NA; v_gene: TRBV19; len: 14; j_gene: TRBJ2-1; CDR3nt: TGTGCCAGTAATTCCGGGACAGGGCTTCAGGAGCAGTTCTTC; CDR3aa: CASNSGTGLQEQFF
d_gene: TRBD1; abundance: few; v_gene: TRBV30; len: 10; j_gene: TRBJ1-3; CDR3nt: TGTGCGACACAGGGGAACACCATATATTTT; CDR3aa: CATQGNTIYF
d_gene: TRBD1; abundance: NA; v_gene: TRBV7-6; len: 15; j_gene: TRBJ2-7; CDR3nt: TGTGCCAGCAGCTTAGGGGGACAGGGGGTCTACGAGCAGTACTTC; CDR3aa: CASSLGGQGVYEQYF
d_gene: NA; abundance: NA; v_gene: TRBV7-8; len: 13; j_gene: TRBJ1-1; CDR3nt: TGTGCCAGCAGCTACCCAGGTCGCACTGAAGCTTTCTTT; CDR3aa: CASSYPGRTEAFF
d_gene: TRBD2; abundance: NA; v_gene: TRBV4-1; len: 15; j_gene: TRBJ2-7; CDR3nt: TGCGCCAGCAGCCAAGGGACGGGGGGGCTTGACGAGCAGTACTTC; CDR3aa: CASSQGTGGLDEQYF
d_gene: TRBD1; abundance: NA; v_gene: TRBV6-5; len: 15; j_gene: TRBJ2-2; CDR3nt: TGTGCCAGCAGTTACTCGCAGGGGGTGGCCGGGGAGCTGTTTTTT; CDR3aa: CASSYSQGVAGELFF
d_gene: NA; abundance: NA; v_gene: TRBV19; len: 14; j_gene: TRBJ1-2; CDR3nt: TGTGCCAGTGGAGTGAACGGGGAGAACTATGGCTACACCTTC; CDR3aa: CASGVNGENYGYTF